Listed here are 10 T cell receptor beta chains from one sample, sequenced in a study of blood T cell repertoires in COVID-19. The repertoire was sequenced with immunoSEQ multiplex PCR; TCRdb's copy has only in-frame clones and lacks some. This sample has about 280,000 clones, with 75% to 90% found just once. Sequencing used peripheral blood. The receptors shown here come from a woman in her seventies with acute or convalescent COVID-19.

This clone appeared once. CDR3 DNA sequence: TGCGCCAGCAGCTTAGAGGGAACACAGGGCTACACCTTC. Translating gives CASSLEGTQGYTF. This rearrangement joins TRBV5-1 to TRBJ1-2; no definite D call. V was shortened by 2 bases and J by 8 bases, with 13 bases between the two germline ends. The germline gives CDR1 SGHRS, CDR2 YFSETQ. The CDR3 length is 13 residues.

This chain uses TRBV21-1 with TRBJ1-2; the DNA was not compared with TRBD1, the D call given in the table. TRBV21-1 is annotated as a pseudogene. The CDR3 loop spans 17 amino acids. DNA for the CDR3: TGTGCCAGCAGCAAAGTGGACAGGGGGGTAGAAGATTATGGCTACACCTTC. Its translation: CASSKVDRGVEDYGYTF.

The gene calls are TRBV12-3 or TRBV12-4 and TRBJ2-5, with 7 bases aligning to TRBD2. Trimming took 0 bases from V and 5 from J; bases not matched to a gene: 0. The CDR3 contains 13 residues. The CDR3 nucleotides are TGTGCCAGCAGTTTAGCGGGGGGGGAGACCCAGTACTTC. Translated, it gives CASSLAGGETQYF.

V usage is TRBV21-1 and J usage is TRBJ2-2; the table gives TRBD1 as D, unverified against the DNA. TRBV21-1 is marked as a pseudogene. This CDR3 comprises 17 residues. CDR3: CASSKAGAGENTGELFF. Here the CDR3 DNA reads TGTGCCAGCAGCAAAGCGGGCGCAGGGGAAAACACCGGGGAGCTGTTTTTT.

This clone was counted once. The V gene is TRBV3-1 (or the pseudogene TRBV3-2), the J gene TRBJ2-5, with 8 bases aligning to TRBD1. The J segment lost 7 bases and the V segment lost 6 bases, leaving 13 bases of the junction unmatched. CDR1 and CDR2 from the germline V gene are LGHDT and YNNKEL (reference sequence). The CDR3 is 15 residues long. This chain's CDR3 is CASRSGTGTIGTQYF. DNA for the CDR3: TGTGCCAGCAGATCCGGGACAGGTACCATAGGGACCCAGTACTTC.

The CDR3 spells CASGNSPGTQYF. The CDR3 nucleotides are TGTGCCAGCGGTAACAGCCCGGGAACCCAGTACTTC. The chain employs TRBV27 and TRBJ2-5; D perhaps matches TRBD2 (5 bases). V dropped 8 bases and J dropped 8 bases, with 15 bases sitting between them. Germline V gives CDR1 MNHEY, CDR2 SMNVEV (reference sequence). This CDR3 comprises 12 residues.

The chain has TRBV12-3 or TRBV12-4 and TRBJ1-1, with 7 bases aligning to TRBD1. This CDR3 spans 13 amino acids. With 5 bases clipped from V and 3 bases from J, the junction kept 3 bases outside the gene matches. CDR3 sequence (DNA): TGTGCCAGCAGTGTACAGGGGTACACTGAAGCTTTCTTT. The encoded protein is CASSVQGYTEAFF.

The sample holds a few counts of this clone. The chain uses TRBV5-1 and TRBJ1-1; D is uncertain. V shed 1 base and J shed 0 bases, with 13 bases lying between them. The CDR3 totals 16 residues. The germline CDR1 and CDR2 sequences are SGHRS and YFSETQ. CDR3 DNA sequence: TGCGCCAGCAGCTTGTCAGCGGGTACCATGAACACTGAAGCTTTCTTT. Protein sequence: CASSLSAGTMNTEAFF.

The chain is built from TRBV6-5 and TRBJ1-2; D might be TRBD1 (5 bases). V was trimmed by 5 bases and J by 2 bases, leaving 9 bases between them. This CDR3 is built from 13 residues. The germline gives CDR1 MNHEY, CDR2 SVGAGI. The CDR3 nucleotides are TGTGCCAGCAGTATGACAGTGAACTATGGCTACACCTTC. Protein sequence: CASSMTVNYGYTF.

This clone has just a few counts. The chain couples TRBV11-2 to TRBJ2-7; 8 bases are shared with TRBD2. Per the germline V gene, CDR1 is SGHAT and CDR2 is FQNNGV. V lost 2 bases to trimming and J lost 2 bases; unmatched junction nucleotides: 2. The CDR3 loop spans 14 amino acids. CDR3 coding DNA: TGTGCCAGCAGCTTATACGGGGGGGCCTACGAGCAGTACTTC. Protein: CASSLYGGAYEQYF.